This T cell receptor (beta chain) comes out of a study of human versus mouse CDR3 diversity and MHC coevolution. Study-wide results and caveats: Compared with mice, human CDR3s carried more deletions and insertions on average.

This table comes from immunoSEQ multiplex PCR, and its TCRdb copy is limited to in-frame clones, with some not included. Of about 80,000 clones listed, around 95% are singletons. Germline V gives CDR1 MNHEY, CDR2 SMNVEV (reference sequence). Unmatched junction bases numbered 3, after V lost 2 bases and J lost 4 bases. The CDR3 sequence is 16 residues long. Concerning this clone itself: Antigen specificity is unknown.

This sequence joins TRBV27 and TRBJ2-2; TRBD2 agrees at 11 bases. Sequencing input: naive CD4+ T cells from blood. The subset denotes: CD45RO-negative CD62L-positive naive CD4 T cells. This receptor was identified in a person aged 25 to 75 in good health. The CDR3 DNA is TGTGCCAGCAGTTTAGGTAGCGGGAGGGGCACCGGGGAGCTGTTTTTT. This codes for CASSLGSGRGTGELFF.